Shown below are 24 T cell receptor beta chains from a single sample sequenced in a study of CXCR3 chemokines and chemotherapy response in bladder cancer. TCRdb called the PCR reads again in MiXCR, with one record for every CDR3 protein. Among approximately 10,000 distinct CDR3 sequences listed, roughly 23% were seen once. The sample was taken from a patient whose treatment included neoadjuvant chemotherapy. The receptors originated from a human donor with bladder cancer that did not respond to neoadjuvant chemotherapy.

This clonotype was seen repeatedly, ten times or more. The chain carries TRBV12-3 or TRBV12-4 and TRBJ1-6; the D gene is possibly TRBD1 (6 bases). The CDR3 sequence is 15 residues long. Trimming stripped 0 bases from V and 8 bases from J, with 11 bases between. CDR3 bases: TGTGCCAGCAGTTTAGCGGGGGCAGGGGATTCACCCCTCCACTTT. Amino acid sequence: CASSLAGAGDSPLHF.

This clonotype appeared many times. V gene TRBV18 combines with J gene TRBJ2-3; D unclear. This CDR3 contains 15 residues. Trimming shortened V by 3 bases and J by 6 bases, and 16 bases separated the two germline ends. Looked up from germline, CDR1 is KGHSH and CDR2 is LQKENI. Here the CDR3 reads CASSPGLRTPDTQYF. The CDR3 region has the DNA TGTGCCAGCTCACCTGGCCTTAGAACCCCCGATACGCAGTATTTT.

This clonotype was counted ten times or more. This chain uses TRBV27 with TRBJ1-1, with a weak D call TRBD1 (6 bases). The germline gives CDR1 MNHEY, CDR2 SMNVEV (reference sequence). Trimming took off 6 bases at V and 8 bases at J, with 13 bases between the two ends. CDR3 size: 12 residues. This CDR3 is CASRDTGSEAFF. For the CDR3, the DNA is TGTGCCAGCAGGGATACAGGGTCCGAAGCTTTCTTT.

V and J are TRBV29-1 and TRBJ2-7, with D perhaps being TRBD1 or TRBD2 (5 bases each). The V and J ends lost 3 bases and 2 bases respectively, with 8 bases between them. The germline V gene has CDR1 SQVTM and CDR2 ANQGSEA. CDR3 length equals 12 residues. CDR3 sequence reads: CSVEGETYEQYF. The CDR3 DNA sequence: TGCAGCGTTGAGGGGGAAACCTACGAGCAGTACTTC.

By frequency in the sample, this clonotype is medium-sized (0.01 to 0.1%). This sequence joins TRBV6-5 and TRBJ1-2, with D unresolved. The germline V gene encodes CDR1 MNHEY and CDR2 SVGAGI. The CDR3 has 11 amino acids. The V end was cut by 5 bases, the J end by 4 bases, with 5 bases between. CDR3 in amino acids: CASSGLYGYTF. The CDR3 DNA reads as TGTGCCAGCAGTGGGCTCTATGGCTACACCTTC.

This clonotype is medium-sized. The chain carries TRBV28 and TRBJ2-3; 12 bases match TRBD2. V trimming: 1 base; J trimming: 1 base; junction bases outside the gene matches: 6. CDR1 is MDHEN, CDR2 SYDVKM, per germline. This CDR3 contains 18 residues. The CDR3 nucleotides are TGTGCCAGCAGTTTATTTCCCAGGACTAGCGGGGGCACAGATACGCAGTATTTT. This sequence encodes CASSLFPRTSGGTDTQYF.

The table lists this clonotype with many counts. The chain joins TRBV30 to TRBJ1-5; D remains ambiguous. The CDR3 consists of 12 residues. The germline CDR1 and CDR2 sequences are GTSNPN and SVGIG (reference sequence). Trimming took off 1 base at V and 2 bases at J, with 3 bases between the two ends. CDR3 sequence (DNA): TGTGCCTGGAGTGACGGCAATCAGCCCCAGCATTTT. Protein product: CAWSDGNQPQHF.

This clonotype is labeled medium-sized (0.01 to 0.1%). The chain employs TRBV29-1 and TRBJ2-4, with no clear D. This CDR3 has 12 amino acids. V dropped 4 bases and J dropped 7 bases, with 11 bases sitting between them. Germline CDR1 and CDR2: SQVTM and ANQGSEA. The CDR3 sequence is CSVVILENIQYF. DNA for the CDR3: TGCAGCGTTGTAATCCTGGAGAACATTCAGTACTTC.

By sample share, this clonotype is medium-sized (0.01 to 0.1%). V is TRBV7-2 and J is TRBJ1-3; tentative D call: TRBD1 (5 bases). This CDR3 region has 15 residues. CDR1 is SGHTA and CDR2 is FQGNSA in the germline V gene. V dropped 7 bases and J dropped 0 bases, with 13 bases sitting between them. The CDR3 DNA is TGTGCCAGCACGGCGGGACGTAGCTCTGGAAACACCATATATTTT. Residues: CASTAGRSSGNTIYF. The full variable domain, its missing parts supplied by reference TRBV7-2 and TRBJ1-3, is GAGVSQSPSNKVTEKGKDVELRCDPISGHTALYWYRQSLGQGLEFLIYFQGNSAPDKSGLPSDRFSAERTGGSVSTLTIQRTQQEDSAVYLCASTAGRSSGNTIYFGEGSWLTVV.

A word on this clonotype: The DNA is omitted, as the CDR3 cannot be located on it reliably, and the CDR3 follows TCRdb's listing. The chain has TRBV7-5 and TRBJ2-1; the table's D call, TRBD2, was not checked against the DNA. TRBV7-5 is termed a pseudogene. The length of the CDR3 is 18 amino acids, counting both ends. CDR3 sequence: CISVPAAHSGGAFNEQFF.

The genes are TRBV6-5 and TRBJ2-3; TRBD2 matches at 16 bases. Germline CDR1 reads MNHEY; CDR2 reads SVGAGI. The CDR3 covers 16 residues. V shed 6 bases and J 5 bases; nucleotides not matched to a gene: 5. CDR3 nucleotides: TGTGCCAGCAGCTCCGGGACTAGCGGGGGGGGAGATACGCAGTATTTT. As protein: CASSSGTSGGGDTQYF.

The chain has TRBV27 and TRBJ1-5; no reliable D call. Deletions cut 6 bases from V and 0 bases from J, with 12 bases between. CDR3 length: 15 amino acids. The germline gives CDR1 MNHEY, CDR2 SMNVEV (reference sequence). Here the CDR3 DNA reads TGTGCCAGCAGCTCCGTGGGATATAGCAATCAGCCCCAGCATTTT. It encodes CASSSVGYSNQPQHF.

Concerning this clonotype: Only one base separates this from a far larger clonotype, so it likely reflects a read error. The rearrangement joins TRBV18 to TRBJ2-1; tentatively, D is TRBD1 (7 bases). CDR1 is KGHSH and CDR2 is LQKENI in the germline V gene. V lost 3 bases and J 10 bases, leaving 16 bases between the germline ends. The CDR3 extends over 14 amino acids. CDR3 sequence (DNA): TGTGCCAGCTCACCTCAAACAGGGGCGGGGGAGCAGTTCTTC. This translates into CASSPQTGAGEQFF.

This clonotype showed up many times. This chain links TRBV28 with TRBJ1-4; 9 bases map to TRBD1. The CDR3 extends over 16 amino acids. Germline V CDR1 and CDR2: MDHEN, SYDVKM. V lost 2 bases and J lost 8; bases outside the gene matches: 9. CDR3 region: CASSLGGTGLWEKLFF. In DNA form, the CDR3 reads TGTGCCAGCAGTTTAGGCGGGACAGGGTTATGGGAAAAACTGTTTTTT.

This clonotype occurred a few times. The chain employs TRBV10-1 and TRBJ1-5; D is uncertain. The CDR3 sequence is 17 residues long. Trimming took off 1 base at V and 0 bases at J, with 13 bases between the two ends. The germline gives CDR1 WNHNN, CDR2 SYGVQD (reference sequence). The CDR3 DNA reads TGCGCCAGCAGTGAGTGGTTGGCAGTCCATAGCAATCAGCCCCAGCATTTT. Its protein product is CASSEWLAVHSNQPQHF.

This clonotype qualifies as medium-sized. The chain joins TRBV6-2 or TRBV6-3 to TRBJ2-1; D may correspond to TRBD1 or TRBD2 (5 bases each). The V gene lost 4 bases and the J gene lost 7 bases, with 8 bases spanning the gap. This CDR3 is built from 12 residues. Germline V lookup: CDR1 MNHEY, CDR2 SVGEGT. CDR3 DNA: TGTGCCAGCAGTTGGGGCGGGAATGAGCAGTTCTTC. The encoded protein is CASSWGGNEQFF.

This clonotype was seen many times. The chain is built from TRBV25-1 and TRBJ1-1, with D unclear. V shed 4 bases and J shed 0 bases, with 0 bases lying between them. The CDR3 is 11 residues long. CDR1 is MGHDK, CDR2 SYGVNS, per germline. For the CDR3, the DNA is TGTGCCAGCAGTGTGAACACTGAAGCTTTCTTT. The encoded protein is CASSVNTEAFF.

Of note for this clonotype: A far larger clone is one nucleotide away, so this likely arose from a read error. The V call is TRBV6-1, the J call TRBJ2-1; D ambiguous. The germline V gene encodes CDR1 MNHNS and CDR2 SASEGT. This CDR3 comprises 14 residues. V was clipped by 2 bases and J by 13 bases, with 18 bases between them. CDR3 protein: CASSETQAKNIQFF. The CDR3 bases are TGTGCCAGCAGTGAAACCCAAGCCAAAAACATTCAGTTCTTC.

The chain combines TRBV20-1 with TRBJ1-6, with TRBD1 identical over 9 bases. The CDR3 covers 14 residues. Trimming removed 6 bases from V and 5 bases from J; junction bases left unmatched: 5. Germline V CDR1 and CDR2: DFQATT, SNEGSKA (reference sequence). The chain's CDR3 is CSAKRTGDNSPLHF. The CDR3 coding sequence is TGCAGTGCAAAGAGGACAGGGGATAATTCACCCCTCCACTTT.

This clonotype was seen a handful of times. It differs at one base from a far larger clone, so likely a read error. This rearrangement joins TRBV6-2 or TRBV6-3 to TRBJ2-7; D possibly corresponds to TRBD2 (6 bases). V lost 4 bases, J lost 7 bases, and 11 bases lay in between. The CDR3 is 12 residues long. Germline V gives CDR1 MNHEY, CDR2 SVGEGT. CDR3 in DNA: TGTGCCAGCAGTTGGGGCGGGAATGAGCAGTACTTC. This translates into CASSWGGNEQYF.

This clonotype is medium-sized by share. The CDR3 sequence is CASSLGWTGELFF. The CDR3 DNA is TGTGCCAGCAGCTTAGGATGGACCGGGGAGCTGTTTTTT. The V call is TRBV7-2, the J call TRBJ2-2; D remains unclear. Germline assignment: CDR1 SGHTA and CDR2 FQGNSA. V gave up 1 base and J gave up 5 bases, with 5 bases separating them. The length of the CDR3 is 13 residues.

Many counts were recorded for this clonotype. DNA of the CDR3: TGTGCCAGCAGACCCCCCAGGGCTTACTCTGGAAACACCATATATTTT. Protein sequence: CASRPPRAYSGNTIYF. The V call is TRBV12-3 or TRBV12-4, the J call TRBJ1-3, with TRBD1 as a possible D gene (5 bases). This CDR3 has 16 amino acids. V lost 6 bases and J lost 0, with 15 bases in between.

This clonotype was counted many times. The genes are TRBV20-1 and TRBJ2-1; D is ambiguous. Trimming took 8 bases from V and 3 from J, leaving 8 bases between them. Germline assignment: CDR1 DFQATT and CDR2 SNEGSKA (reference sequence). This CDR3 is built from 11 residues. The CDR3 nucleotides read TGCAGTTATGCGGACTACAATGAGCAGTTCTTC. Protein product: CSYADYNEQFF.

By share of the sample, this clonotype is medium-sized (0.01 to 0.1%). This chain connects TRBV28 to TRBJ1-1, with 8 bases that match TRBD1. J gave up 10 bases and V 6 bases, and 4 bases lay outside the gene matches. The CDR3 spans 11 residues. Germline V gene sequence: CDR1 MDHEN, CDR2 SYDVKM. For the CDR3, the DNA is TGTGCCAGCAGGGGACAGGTGGGAGCTTTCTTT. It is translated as CASRGQVGAFF.